Shown below are 5 T cell receptor beta chains from a single sample sequenced in a study of breast tumors, draining lymph nodes, adjacent tissues. Samples came from axillary lymph nodes draining the breast cancer. MiXCR was run by TCRdb on the multiplex PCR reads, yielding one entry per CDR3 protein. Here the sample spans approximately 120,000 distinct CDR3 sequences, around 20% being singletons. Material: axillary lymph node tissue. The receptors come from a female donor with breast cancer. Some clones in this sample may be carry-over from other donors' samples.

Many counts were recorded for this clonotype. The rearrangement uses TRBV5-1 and TRBJ1-2; 9 bases are a match to TRBD1. This CDR3 region has 17 residues. Germline V lookup: CDR1 SGHRS, CDR2 YFSETQ. With 5 bases clipped from V and 6 bases from J, the junction kept 17 bases outside the gene matches. This chain's CDR3 is CASRAGTGPTRRDGYTF. In DNA, the CDR3 is TGCGCCAGCAGAGCGGGGACAGGGCCCACTCGGCGGGATGGCTACACCTTC.

This clonotype came up many times. The chain couples TRBV20-1 to TRBJ2-7; the D gene is possibly TRBD1 (6 bases). CDR3 length: 14 amino acids. The V end lost 6 bases, the J end lost 6 bases, and 21 bases lay between the germline ends. CDR1 is DFQATT, CDR2 SNEGSKA, per germline (reference sequence). The CDR3, as DNA: TGCAGTGCGAAGAGAAGGGGGAGTTTCCCCGAGCAGTACTTC. Residues: CSAKRRGSFPEQYF.

As concerns this clonotype: This clone may be a read error of a much larger clone one base away. The chain is built from TRBV6-2 or TRBV6-3 and TRBJ2-7; D remains ambiguous. Germline V lookup: CDR1 MNHEY, CDR2 SVGEGT. This CDR3 spans 15 amino acids. The CDR3 sequence: CACSLGKTSSYEQYF. CDR3 coding DNA: TGTGCCTGCAGTTTGGGGAAAACGAGCTCCTACGAGCAGTACTTC.

This chain links TRBV19 with TRBJ2-2; TRBD2 aligns across 10 bases. J gave up 1 base and V 5 bases, and 4 bases lay outside the gene matches. Germline V gene sequence: CDR1 LNHDA, CDR2 SQIVND (reference sequence). This CDR3 is 16 amino acids long. CDR3 residues: CASSAWTSGNTGELFF. DNA of the CDR3: TGTGCCAGTAGTGCTTGGACTAGCGGGAACACCGGGGAGCTGTTTTTT.

Many counts were recorded for this clonotype. CDR3 region: CASSLAGYVYEQYF. DNA of the CDR3: TGTGCCAGCAGCTTGGCAGGGTATGTCTACGAGCAGTACTTC. The chain has TRBV5-8 and TRBJ2-7; D is possibly TRBD1 (5 bases). V was pared by 0 bases and J by 3 bases, with 10 bases between. Germline loops: CDR1 SGHTS, CDR2 YDEGEE. The CDR3 length is 14 residues.